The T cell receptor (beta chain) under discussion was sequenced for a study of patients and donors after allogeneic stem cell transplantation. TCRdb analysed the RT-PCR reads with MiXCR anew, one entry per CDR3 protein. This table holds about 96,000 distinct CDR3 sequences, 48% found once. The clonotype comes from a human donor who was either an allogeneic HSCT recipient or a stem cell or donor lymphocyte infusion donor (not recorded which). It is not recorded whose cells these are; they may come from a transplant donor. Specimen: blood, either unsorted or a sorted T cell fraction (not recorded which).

The DNA for the CDR3 is TGTGCCAGCAGCGTGGGACAGTTGGGCCCCACAGATACGCAGTATTTT. It encodes CASSVGQLGPTDTQYF. The chain combines TRBV9 with TRBJ2-3; 7 bases fit TRBD1. Trimming at V came to 2 bases and at J to 2 bases, leaving 8 bases not matched to a gene. CDR1 and CDR2 from the germline V gene are SGDLS and YYNGEE. The CDR3 has 16 amino acids.